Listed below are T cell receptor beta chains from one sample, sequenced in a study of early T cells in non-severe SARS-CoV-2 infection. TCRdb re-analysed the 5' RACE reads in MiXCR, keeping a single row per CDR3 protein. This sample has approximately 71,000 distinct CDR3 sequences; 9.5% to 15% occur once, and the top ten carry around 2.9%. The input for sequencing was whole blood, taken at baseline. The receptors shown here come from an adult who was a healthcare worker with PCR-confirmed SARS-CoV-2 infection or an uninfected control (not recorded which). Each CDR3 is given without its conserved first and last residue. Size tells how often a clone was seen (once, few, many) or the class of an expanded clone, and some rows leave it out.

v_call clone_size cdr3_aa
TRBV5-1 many ASSSTRTPSLAGRTDTQY
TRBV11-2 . ASSFSGQETQY
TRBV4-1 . VSSQDQGYGYT
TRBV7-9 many ASSRPEGVPYGYT
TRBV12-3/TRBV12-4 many ASSPTQGATPQY
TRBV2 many ATRDLAYEQY
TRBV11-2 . ASSLPVGGYVYGYT
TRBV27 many ASSVAGQYNEQF
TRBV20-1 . SASQPGDEQY
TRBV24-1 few ATSDSGGNSYEQY
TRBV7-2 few ASSLGDRNYGYT
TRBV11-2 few ASSLGGVGHQETQY
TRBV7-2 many ASSSNSGLGNEQF
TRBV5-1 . ASSFSAYYEQY
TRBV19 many ASSRRTSGVPGTQY
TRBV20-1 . SASQGGISEAF
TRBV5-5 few ASSLFTSGGTGELF
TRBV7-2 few ASSFLGTGEKLF
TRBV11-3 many ASSLLYNSPLH
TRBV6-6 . ASSYSGPQLVSPLH
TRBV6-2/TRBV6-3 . ASIGLRKAGATDTQY
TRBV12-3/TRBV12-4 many ASNRQGGYGYT
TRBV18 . ASSPPGQANQPQH
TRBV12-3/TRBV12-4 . ASRQTGGAAYGYT
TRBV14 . ASSQATYSPLH
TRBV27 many ASSSSGYNEQF
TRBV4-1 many ASSQDGQGSEKLF
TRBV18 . ASSPGHGDTEAF